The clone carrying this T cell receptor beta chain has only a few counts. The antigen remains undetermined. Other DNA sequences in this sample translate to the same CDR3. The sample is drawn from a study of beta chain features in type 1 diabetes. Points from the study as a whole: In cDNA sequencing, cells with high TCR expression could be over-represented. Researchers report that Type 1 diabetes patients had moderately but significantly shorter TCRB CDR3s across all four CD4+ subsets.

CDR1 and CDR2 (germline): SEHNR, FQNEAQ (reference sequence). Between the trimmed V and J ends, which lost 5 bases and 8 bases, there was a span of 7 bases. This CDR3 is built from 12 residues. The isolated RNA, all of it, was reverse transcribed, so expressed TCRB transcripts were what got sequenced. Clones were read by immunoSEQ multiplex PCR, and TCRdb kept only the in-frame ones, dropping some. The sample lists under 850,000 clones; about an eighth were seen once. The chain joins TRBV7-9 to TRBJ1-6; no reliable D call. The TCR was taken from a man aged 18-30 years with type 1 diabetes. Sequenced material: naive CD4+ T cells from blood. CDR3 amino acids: CASSPGDSPLHF. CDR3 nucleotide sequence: TGTGCCAGCAGCCCGGGAGATTCACCCCTCCACTTT.